This TCR beta chain was observed in a study of response to subunit inactivated influenza vaccine. The study's findings and limits: With each seasonal influenza vaccination, the authors suggested, few new T cells are recruited.

TCRdb analysed the RT-PCR reads with MiXCR anew, one entry per CDR3 protein. The table records 530,000 or so distinct CDR3 sequences, roughly 27% of them present only once. This clonotype was counted at least ten times. Its cognate antigen is unknown. Sequenced material: CD4+ T cells sorted from PBMCs, taken more than 4 days after vaccination. The clonotype comes from a man in his fifties or sixties who received an inactivated influenza vaccine.

The CDR3, as DNA: TGCAGTGCTACCGGGACACGCGAAAAACTGTTTTTT. Protein sequence: CSATGTREKLFF. The chain joins TRBV20-1 to TRBJ1-4; D is possibly TRBD1 (6 bases). Per germline, CDR1 DFQATT and CDR2 SNEGSKA (reference sequence). CDR3 length: 12 amino acids. The V end lost 4 bases, the J end lost 8 bases, and 11 bases lay between the germline ends.